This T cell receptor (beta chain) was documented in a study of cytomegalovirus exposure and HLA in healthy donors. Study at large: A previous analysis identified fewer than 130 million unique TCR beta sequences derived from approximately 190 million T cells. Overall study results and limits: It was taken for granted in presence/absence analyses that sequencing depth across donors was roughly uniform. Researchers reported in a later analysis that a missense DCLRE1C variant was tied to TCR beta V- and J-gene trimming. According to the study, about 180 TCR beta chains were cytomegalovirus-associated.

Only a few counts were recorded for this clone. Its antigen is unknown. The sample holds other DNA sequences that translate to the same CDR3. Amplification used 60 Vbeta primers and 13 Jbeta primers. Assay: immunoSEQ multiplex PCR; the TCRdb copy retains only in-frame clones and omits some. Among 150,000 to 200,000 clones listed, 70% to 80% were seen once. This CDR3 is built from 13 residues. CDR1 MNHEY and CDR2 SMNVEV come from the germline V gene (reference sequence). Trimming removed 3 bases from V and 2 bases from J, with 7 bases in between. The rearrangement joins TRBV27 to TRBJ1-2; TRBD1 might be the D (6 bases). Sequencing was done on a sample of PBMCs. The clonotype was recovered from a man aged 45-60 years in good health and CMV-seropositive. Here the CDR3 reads CASSLGTNYGYTF. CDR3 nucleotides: TGTGCCAGCAGTTTGGGGACAAACTATGGCTACACCTTC.